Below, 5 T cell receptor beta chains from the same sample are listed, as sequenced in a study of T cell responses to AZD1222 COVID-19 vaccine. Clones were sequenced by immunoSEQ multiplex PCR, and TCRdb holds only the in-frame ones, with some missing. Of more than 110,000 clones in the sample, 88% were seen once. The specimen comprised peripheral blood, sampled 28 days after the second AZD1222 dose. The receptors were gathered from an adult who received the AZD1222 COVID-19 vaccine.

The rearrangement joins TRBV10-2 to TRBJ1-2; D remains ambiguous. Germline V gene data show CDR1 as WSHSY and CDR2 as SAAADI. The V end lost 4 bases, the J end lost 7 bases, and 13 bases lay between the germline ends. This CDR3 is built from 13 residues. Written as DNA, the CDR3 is TGCGCCAGCAGTGCCGATCGGGAGTCTGGCTACACCTTC. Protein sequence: CASSADRESGYTF.

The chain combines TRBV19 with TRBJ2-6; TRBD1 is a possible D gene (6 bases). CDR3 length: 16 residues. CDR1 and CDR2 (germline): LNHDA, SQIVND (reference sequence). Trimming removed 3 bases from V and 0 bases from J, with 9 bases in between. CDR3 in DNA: TGTGCCAGTAGTATGAAGACAGGCTCTGGGGCCAACGTCCTGACTTTC. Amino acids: CASSMKTGSGANVLTF.

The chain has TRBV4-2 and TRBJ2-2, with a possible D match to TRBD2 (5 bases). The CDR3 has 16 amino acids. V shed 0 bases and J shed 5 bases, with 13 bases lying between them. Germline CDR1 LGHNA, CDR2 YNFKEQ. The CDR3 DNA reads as TGTGCCAGCAGCCAAGACTTAGGGTCGGGGACCGGGGAGCTGTTTTTT. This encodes CASSQDLGSGTGELFF.

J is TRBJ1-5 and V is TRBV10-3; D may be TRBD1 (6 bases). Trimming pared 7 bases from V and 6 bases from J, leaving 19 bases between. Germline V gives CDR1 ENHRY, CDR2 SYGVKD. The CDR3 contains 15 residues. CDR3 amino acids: CAINSGGAGVQPQHF. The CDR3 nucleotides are TGTGCCATCAACTCTGGGGGGGCAGGAGTTCAGCCCCAGCATTTT.

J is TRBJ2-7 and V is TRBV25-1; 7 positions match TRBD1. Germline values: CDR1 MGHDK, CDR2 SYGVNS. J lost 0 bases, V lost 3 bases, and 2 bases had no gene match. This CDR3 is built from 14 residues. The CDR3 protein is CASSDAGGSYEQYF. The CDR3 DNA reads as TGTGCCAGCAGTGATGCAGGGGGCTCCTACGAGCAGTACTTC.